One T cell receptor beta chain is described in this entry. Germline CDR1 SGDLS, CDR2 YYNGEE. The CDR3 covers 16 residues. The trim removed 4 bases at V and 3 bases at J, leaving 7 bases unmatched. These data are taken from a study of shared clonotypes between healthy human individuals. The table came from immunoSEQ multiplex PCR; TCRdb's copy has only in-frame clones and leaves some out. The table includes more than 1 million clones, around 78% detected once. This clonotype was sampled from a man younger than 30 in good health. Some clones in this sample may be carry-over from other donors' samples. The source material was memory CD4+ T cells from PBMCs. This sample's subset: CD45RA-negative fraction. The chain recombines TRBV9 with TRBJ2-2; 9 bases map to TRBD1. CDR3 protein: CASSPAGQGYTGELFF. For the CDR3, the DNA is TGTGCCAGCAGCCCTGCGGGACAGGGTTACACCGGGGAGCTGTTTTTT.